A selection of T cell receptor beta chains follows, all from one sample in a study of blood T cell repertoires in COVID-19. Libraries were prepared by immunoSEQ multiplex PCR; TCRdb keeps only in-frame clonotypes and omits some of them. This table holds fewer than 250,000 clones, 82% found once. The sample consisted of peripheral blood. These receptors originate from an elderly woman with acute or convalescent COVID-19. Each CDR3 is given with its conserved first and last residue. The D gene is left open where the match is weak. Size values are once, few and many counts, or a class for expanded clones, and some rows have none.

clone size: NA; V gene: TRBV7-2; J gene: TRBJ2-3; D gene: TRBD2; CDR3 DNA: TGTGCCAGCAGCCGCGGCGGGGGGGCGGCAGATACGCAGTATTTT; CDR3 protein: CASSRGGGAADTQYF
clone size: NA; V gene: TRBV2; J gene: TRBJ2-7; D gene: NA; CDR3 DNA: TGTGCCAGCAGTACCAGGGCATCCTACGAGCAGTACTTC; CDR3 protein: CASSTRASYEQYF
clone size: NA; V gene: TRBV12-3/TRBV12-4; J gene: TRBJ1-2; D gene: TRBD1; CDR3 DNA: TGTGCCAGCAGTACAGGGGTCCCCTATGGCTACACCTTC; CDR3 protein: CASSTGVPYGYTF
clone size: NA; V gene: TRBV27; J gene: TRBJ2-5; D gene: TRBD1; CDR3 DNA: TGTGCCAGCAGTTTGACAGGGGGCGAGACCCAGTACTTC; CDR3 protein: CASSLTGGETQYF
clone size: NA; V gene: TRBV20-1; J gene: TRBJ1-1; D gene: TRBD1; CDR3 DNA: TGCAGTGCGAAACAGGGGTTTGAAGCTTTCTTT; CDR3 protein: CSAKQGFEAFF
clone size: NA; V gene: TRBV5-1; J gene: TRBJ2-1; D gene: NA; CDR3 DNA: TGCGCCAGCAGCTTGAATTCCGGGGTCGGCAATGAGCAGTTCTTC; CDR3 protein: CASSLNSGVGNEQFF
clone size: NA; V gene: TRBV28; J gene: TRBJ2-7; D gene: TRBD1; CDR3 DNA: TGTGCCAGCAGAACCCCGGGACAGTCTCCGCAGTACTTC; CDR3 protein: CASRTPGQSPQYF
clone size: NA; V gene: TRBV25-1; J gene: TRBJ1-2; D gene: TRBD1; CDR3 DNA: TGTGCCAGCAGCCTCGGACAGGGCTATGGCTACACCTTC; CDR3 protein: CASSLGQGYGYTF
clone size: NA; V gene: TRBV7-2; J gene: TRBJ2-1; D gene: NA; CDR3 DNA: TGTGCCAGCAGCTTATCCCGCGGGGACAATGAGCAGTTCTTC; CDR3 protein: CASSLSRGDNEQFF
clone size: once; V gene: TRBV27; J gene: TRBJ2-7; D gene: NA; CDR3 DNA: TGTGCCAGCAGTTCTACTCTCAGGGCCTACGAGCAGTACTTC; CDR3 protein: CASSSTLRAYEQYF
clone size: NA; V gene: TRBV9; J gene: TRBJ1-4; D gene: NA; CDR3 DNA: TGTGCCAGCAGCGCAGGACGGGGGAGAGAAAAACTGTTTTTT; CDR3 protein: CASSAGRGREKLFF
clone size: NA; V gene: TRBV15; J gene: TRBJ1-6; D gene: NA; CDR3 DNA: TGTGCCACCAGCAGGTGGGGGGTCGGTTCACCCCTCCACTTT; CDR3 protein: CATSRWGVGSPLHF
clone size: NA; V gene: TRBV2; J gene: TRBJ1-4; D gene: NA; CDR3 DNA: TGTGCCAGCAGTACTATACGGACTAATGAAAAACTGTTTTTT; CDR3 protein: CASSTIRTNEKLFF
clone size: NA; V gene: TRBV9; J gene: TRBJ2-7; D gene: TRBD1; CDR3 DNA: TGTGCCAGCAGCGTCGCCCTGGACAGGGCCTACGAGCAGTACTTC; CDR3 protein: CASSVALDRAYEQYF
clone size: few; V gene: TRBV7-3; J gene: TRBJ2-1; D gene: NA; CDR3 DNA: TGTGCCAGCAGCTTAATGGGGAGTAGCTCCTACAATGAGCAGTTCTTC; CDR3 protein: CASSLMGSSSYNEQFF
clone size: NA; V gene: TRBV9; J gene: TRBJ2-1; D gene: TRBD1; CDR3 DNA: TGTGCCAGCAGCGCCAGGGGGCTAGCCTACAATGAGCAGTTCTTC; CDR3 protein: CASSARGLAYNEQFF
clone size: NA; V gene: TRBV7-9; J gene: TRBJ1-4; D gene: TRBD1; CDR3 DNA: TGTGCCAGCAGCTCTTCCGGGACAGGGATTGAAAAACTGTTTTTT; CDR3 protein: CASSSSGTGIEKLFF
clone size: once; V gene: TRBV2; J gene: TRBJ1-5; D gene: NA; CDR3 DNA: TGTGCCAGCAGTGAAAACAGAAATAGCAATCAGCCCCAGCATTTT; CDR3 protein: CASSENRNSNQPQHF
clone size: NA; V gene: TRBV7-2; J gene: TRBJ1-3; D gene: TRBD1; CDR3 DNA: TGTGCCAGCAGCTTGGGACAGGGGTCCGGAAACACCATATATTTT; CDR3 protein: CASSLGQGSGNTIYF
clone size: NA; V gene: TRBV12-5; J gene: TRBJ1-5; D gene: NA; CDR3 DNA: TGTGCTAGCGCGGTATTCCGCAGCGGCCAGCCCCAGCATTTT; CDR3 protein: CASAVFRSGQPQHF
clone size: NA; V gene: TRBV28; J gene: TRBJ2-7; D gene: TRBD1; CDR3 DNA: TGTGCCAGCAGAGGGGCCGGGACAGGCTACGAGCAGTACTTC; CDR3 protein: CASRGAGTGYEQYF
clone size: few; V gene: TRBV5-4; J gene: TRBJ2-5; D gene: TRBD2; CDR3 DNA: TGTGCCAGCAGCTTGGAGCGACTAGCGGCACAAGAGACCCAGTACTTC; CDR3 protein: CASSLERLAAQETQYF
clone size: NA; V gene: TRBV7-2; J gene: TRBJ2-1; D gene: NA; CDR3 DNA: TGTGCCAGCAGCTTAATAGTTCCGACCGGGGAGCAGTTCTTC; CDR3 protein: CASSLIVPTGEQFF
clone size: few; V gene: TRBV19; J gene: TRBJ1-5; D gene: NA; CDR3 DNA: TGTGCCAGTAGTGCCGACCGGGGGCCCCAGCATTTT; CDR3 protein: CASSADRGPQHF
clone size: NA; V gene: TRBV7-2; J gene: TRBJ1-2; D gene: NA; CDR3 DNA: TGTGCCAGCAGCCCCCAAGGGGGAAACTATGGCTACACCTTC; CDR3 protein: CASSPQGGNYGYTF
clone size: once; V gene: TRBV5-5; J gene: TRBJ2-1; D gene: TRBD2; CDR3 DNA: TGTGCCAGCAGCTTCCTCGGCGGGAGCAACTCCAATGAGCAGTTCTTC; CDR3 protein: CASSFLGGSNSNEQFF